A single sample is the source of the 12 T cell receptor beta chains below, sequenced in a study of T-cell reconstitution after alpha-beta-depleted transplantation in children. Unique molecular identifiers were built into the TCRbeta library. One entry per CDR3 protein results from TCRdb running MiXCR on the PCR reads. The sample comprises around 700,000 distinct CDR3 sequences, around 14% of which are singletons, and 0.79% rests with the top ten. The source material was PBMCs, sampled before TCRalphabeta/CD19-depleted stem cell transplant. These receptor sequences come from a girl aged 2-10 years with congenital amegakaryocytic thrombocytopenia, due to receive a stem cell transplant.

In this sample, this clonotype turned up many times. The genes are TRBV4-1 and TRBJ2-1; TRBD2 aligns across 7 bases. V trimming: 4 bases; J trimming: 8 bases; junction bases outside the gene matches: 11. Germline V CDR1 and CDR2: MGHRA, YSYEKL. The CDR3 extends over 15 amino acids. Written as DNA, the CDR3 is TGCGCCAGCAGCCGGATTACAACTAGCGTCTATGAGCAGTTCTTC. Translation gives CASSRITTSVYEQFF.

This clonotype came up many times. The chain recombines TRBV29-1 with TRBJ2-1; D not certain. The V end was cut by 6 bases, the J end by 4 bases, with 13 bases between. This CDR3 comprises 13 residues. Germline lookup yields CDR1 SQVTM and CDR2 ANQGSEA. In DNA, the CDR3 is TGCAGCGTCCTCGAAGGCAGATACAATGAGCAGTTCTTC. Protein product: CSVLEGRYNEQFF.

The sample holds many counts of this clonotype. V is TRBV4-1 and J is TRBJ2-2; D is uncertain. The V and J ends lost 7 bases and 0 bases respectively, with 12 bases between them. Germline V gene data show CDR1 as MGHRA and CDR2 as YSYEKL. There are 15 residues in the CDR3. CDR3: CASNHQSTNTGELFF. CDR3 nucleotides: TGCGCCAGCAACCACCAGAGCACGAACACCGGGGAGCTGTTTTTT.

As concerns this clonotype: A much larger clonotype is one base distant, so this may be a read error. CDR3 in amino acids: CASSSPRDRAANNGELFF. CDR3 sequence (DNA): TGCGCCAGCAGCTCTCCCCGGGACAGGGCTGCGAACAACGGGGAGCTGTTTTTT. The rearrangement links TRBV5-1 to TRBJ2-2, with 9 bases fitting TRBD1. Germline V lookup: CDR1 SGHRS, CDR2 YFSETQ. The length of the CDR3 is 18 residues.

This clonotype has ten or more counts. CDR3 DNA sequence: TGCGCCAGCAGCCAAGAAGGGGGAGACAGGGTGTTCAATCAGCCCCAGCATTTT. Protein sequence: CASSQEGGDRVFNQPQHF. The chain recombines TRBV4-1 with TRBJ1-5, with 7 bases fitting TRBD1. The germline V gene encodes CDR1 MGHRA and CDR2 YSYEKL. This CDR3 contains 18 residues. J lost 3 bases, V lost 0 bases, and 11 bases had no gene match.

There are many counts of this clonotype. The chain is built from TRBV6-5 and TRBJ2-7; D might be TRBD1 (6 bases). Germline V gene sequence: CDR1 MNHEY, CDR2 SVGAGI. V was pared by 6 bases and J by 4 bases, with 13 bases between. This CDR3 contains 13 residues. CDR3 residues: CASSRQDKYEQYF. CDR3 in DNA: TGTGCCAGCAGCCGACAGGACAAGTACGAGCAGTACTTC.

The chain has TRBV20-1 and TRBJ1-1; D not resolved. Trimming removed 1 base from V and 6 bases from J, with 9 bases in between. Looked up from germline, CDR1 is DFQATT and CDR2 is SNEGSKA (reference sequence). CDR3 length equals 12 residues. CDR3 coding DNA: TGCAGTGCTAGAGGGTGGCCGGCTGAAGCTTTCTTT. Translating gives CSARGWPAEAFF.

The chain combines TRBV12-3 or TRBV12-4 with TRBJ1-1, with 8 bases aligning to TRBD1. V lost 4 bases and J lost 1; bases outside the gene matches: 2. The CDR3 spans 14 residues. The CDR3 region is CASSSGQENTEAFF. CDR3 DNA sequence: TGTGCCAGCAGTTCGGGACAGGAGAACACTGAAGCTTTCTTT.

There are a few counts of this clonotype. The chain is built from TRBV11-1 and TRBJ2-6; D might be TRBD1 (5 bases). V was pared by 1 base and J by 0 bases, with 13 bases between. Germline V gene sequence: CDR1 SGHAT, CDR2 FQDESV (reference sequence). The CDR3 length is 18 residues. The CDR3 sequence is CASSLGFQGPSGANVLTF. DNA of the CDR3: TGTGCCAGCAGCTTAGGGTTTCAGGGTCCCTCTGGGGCCAACGTCCTGACTTTC.

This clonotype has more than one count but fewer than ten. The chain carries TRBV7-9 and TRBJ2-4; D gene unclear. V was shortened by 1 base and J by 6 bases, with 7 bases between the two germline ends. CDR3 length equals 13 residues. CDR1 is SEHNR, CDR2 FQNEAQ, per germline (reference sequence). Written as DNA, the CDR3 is TGTGCCAGCAGCTTAGGATCCGCAAACATTCAGTACTTC. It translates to CASSLGSANIQYF.

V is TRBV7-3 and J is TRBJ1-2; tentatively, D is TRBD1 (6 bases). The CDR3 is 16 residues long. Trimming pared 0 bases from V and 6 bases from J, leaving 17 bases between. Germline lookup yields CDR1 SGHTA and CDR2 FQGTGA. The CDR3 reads CASSLTPLQGRDGYTF. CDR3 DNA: TGTGCCAGCAGCTTAACGCCCCTACAGGGAAGGGATGGCTACACCTTC.

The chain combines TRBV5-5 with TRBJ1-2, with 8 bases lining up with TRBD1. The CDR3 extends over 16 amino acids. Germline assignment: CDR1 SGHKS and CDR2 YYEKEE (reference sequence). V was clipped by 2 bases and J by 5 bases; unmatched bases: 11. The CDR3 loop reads CASSFLSSGQVYGYTF. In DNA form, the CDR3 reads TGTGCCAGCAGCTTCCTATCGTCGGGACAGGTGTATGGCTACACCTTC.